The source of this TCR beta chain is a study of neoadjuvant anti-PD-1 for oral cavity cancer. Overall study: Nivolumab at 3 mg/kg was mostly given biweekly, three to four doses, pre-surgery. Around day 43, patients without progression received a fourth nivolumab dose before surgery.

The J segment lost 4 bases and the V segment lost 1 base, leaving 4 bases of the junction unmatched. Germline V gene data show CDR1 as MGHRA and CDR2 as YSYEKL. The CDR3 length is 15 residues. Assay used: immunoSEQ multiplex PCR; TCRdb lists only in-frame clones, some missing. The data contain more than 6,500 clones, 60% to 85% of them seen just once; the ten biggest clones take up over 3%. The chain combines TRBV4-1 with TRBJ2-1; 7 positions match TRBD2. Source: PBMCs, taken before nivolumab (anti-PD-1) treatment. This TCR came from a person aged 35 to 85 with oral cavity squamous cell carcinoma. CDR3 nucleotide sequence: TGCGCCAGCAGCCAAGGGGGGGAGGGGTACAATGAGCAGTTCTTC. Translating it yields CASSQGGEGYNEQFF.